These T cell receptor beta chains were read from a single sample in a study of regulatory T cells in long-lasting Graves disease. From the multiplex PCR reads, TCRdb called clonotypes with MiXCR, one entry per CDR3 protein. The data show about 460,000 distinct CDR3 sequences, less than 25% seen once. The sequenced sample was peripheral blood mononuclear cells (PBMCs), obtained when the disease was refractory, from a patient treated with antithyroid drugs. All receptors derive from a female donor with Graves disease. Each CDR3 is given with its conserved first and last residue. A D gene is named only where the DNA matches it firmly. Clone size is shown for a subset of rows, as once, few, many or a class of expanded clone.

v_gene	d_gene	abundance	j_gene	CDR3nt	CDR3aa
TRBV7-2	-	once	TRBJ2-1	TGTGCCAGCAGCCCCTTGGGACCTGGGAATGAGCAGTTCTTC	CASSPLGPGNEQFF
TRBV6-1	TRBD1	many	TRBJ1-2	TGTGCCAGCAGCGATGGGACAGGGAAGGGCTACACCTTC	CASSDGTGKGYTF
TRBV29-1	-	many	TRBJ1-2	TGCAGCGTTGATTCCGGAAATGGCTACACCTTC	CSVDSGNGYTF
TRBV28	-	many	TRBJ1-2	TGTGCCAGCAGTTTAACCGTAACAGGGAACTATGGCTACACCTTC	CASSLTVTGNYGYTF
TRBV7-9	-	many	TRBJ2-2	TGTGCCAGCAGTGGAGAGGGAGCCGGGGAGCTGTTTTTT	CASSGEGAGELFF
TRBV28	TRBD2	-	TRBJ2-7	TGTGCCAGCAGGATGGGACGGGGGGTGCGAGAGCAGTACTTC	CASRMGRGVREQYF
TRBV12-3/TRBV12-4	TRBD2	-	TRBJ2-2	TGTGCCAGCAGTTTAGCCGGCGGGAGTGCCGGGGAGCTGTTTTTT	CASSLAGGSAGELFF
TRBV2	-	many	TRBJ1-1	TGTGCCAGCAGCTTTGGACGGGGGAACACTGAAGCTTTCTTT	CASSFGRGNTEAFF
TRBV20-1	-	-	TRBJ2-3	TGCAGTGCTAGTGTGGCAGGACGAGCGGCAGATACGCAGTATTTT	CSASVAGRAADTQYF
TRBV2	-	many	TRBJ2-2	TGTGCCAGCAGAGTGGAGGGGTCCACCGGGGAGCTGTTTTTT	CASRVEGSTGELFF
TRBV20-1	TRBD1	few	TRBJ1-5	TGCAGTGCTACCTCCCTTGGACAGGGGTTTGGCAATCAGCCCCAGCATTTT	CSATSLGQGFGNQPQHF
TRBV28	-	many	TRBJ2-2	TGTGCCAGCAGTTTGGAAAGGGTGGTCGGGGAGCTGTTTTTT	CASSLERVVGELFF
TRBV20-1	-	-	TRBJ1-1	TGCAGTGTCCAGGGCGAGAACACTGAAGCTTTCTTT	CSVQGENTEAFF
TRBV25-1	-	few	TRBJ1-1	TGTGCCAGCAGTGAATACAAGATGGCGGAGAACACTGAAGCTTTCTTT	CASSEYKMAENTEAFF
TRBV27	TRBD1	many	TRBJ1-2	TGTGCCAGCAGTTTATTTTCCCCCGGGACAGGGGGTTATGGCTACACCTTC	CASSLFSPGTGGYGYTF
TRBV9	TRBD1	few	TRBJ1-2	TGTGCCAGCAGCGTAGGGGGACAGGGCTATGGCTACACCTTC	CASSVGGQGYGYTF
TRBV20-1	-	many	TRBJ2-5	TGCAGTGCTAGAGCCGCCCGGGTACTGTGGGAGACCCAGTACTTC	CSARAARVLWETQYF
TRBV7-2	-	many	TRBJ2-5	TGTGCCAGCAGCTCCGAGTACCAAGAGACCCAGTACTTC	CASSSEYQETQYF
TRBV30	-	few	TRBJ1-1	TGCGCGAGGGGTGGCACTGAAGCTTTCTTT	CARGGTEAFF
TRBV6-1	TRBD1	-	TRBJ2-1	TGTGCCAGCTCTTCCATCGGGACAGGGGGCTACAATGAGCAGTTCTTC	CASSSIGTGGYNEQFF
TRBV5-5	TRBD1	many	TRBJ2-5	TGTGCCAGCAGCCCGGCCCACAGGGGGGAGACCCAGTACTTC	CASSPAHRGETQYF
TRBV6-5	-	few	TRBJ1-2	TGTGCCAGCAGTTTCTACGCTCCGGACCGGGCCTATGGCTACACCTTC	CASSFYAPDRAYGYTF
TRBV14	TRBD1	-	TRBJ1-6	TGTGCCAGCAGCCTAAGCGGGGGACAGAATTGGTCACCCCTCCACTTT	CASSLSGGQNWSPLHF
TRBV13	TRBD1	many	TRBJ2-5	TGTGCCAGCAGCACCCGGACAGGACAAGAGACCCAGTACTTC	CASSTRTGQETQYF
TRBV3-1	-	-	TRBJ1-2	TGTGCCAGCAGCCAAGCCGCGTCAAACTATGGCTACACCTTC	CASSQAASNYGYTF
TRBV20-1	-	few	TRBJ1-1	TGCAGTGCTAGAGTTTTGACTGAAGCTTTCTTT	CSARVLTEAFF
TRBV28	-	-	TRBJ1-1	TGTGCCAATCCAACACCTGCTTTCTTC	CANPTPAFF
TRBV4-3	-	-	TRBJ1-1	TGCGCCAGCAGCCAAGATGAGGGCGGCAACTCCGTGGAGACCGAAGCTTTCTTT	CASSQDEGGNSVETEAFF
TRBV12-3/TRBV12-4	TRBD1	-	TRBJ2-3	TGTGCCAGCAGGCTGGGGACAGACTCAGATACGCAGTATTTT	CASRLGTDSDTQYF
TRBV7-9	TRBD2	few	TRBJ2-7	TGTGCCAGCAAGAGACTAGCGGGAACGGGCGAGCAGTACTTC	CASKRLAGTGEQYF
TRBV6-1	TRBD2	many	TRBJ2-5	TGTGCCAGCAGTAAGACTAGCGGGAGGCAGGAGACCCAGTACTTC	CASSKTSGRQETQYF
TRBV6-1	TRBD2	many	TRBJ2-2	TGTGCCAGCATTAGAACTAGCGGAACCGGGGAGCTGTTTTTT	CASIRTSGTGELFF
TRBV12-3/TRBV12-4	-	many	TRBJ1-2	TGTGCCAGCAGTTTGTTCCAGGGAGGAAACTATGGCTACACCTTC	CASSLFQGGNYGYTF
TRBV4-3	-	-	TRBJ2-1	TGCGCCAGCAGCCAAGCTCACACCGTCTCCTACAATGAGCAGTTCTTC	CASSQAHTVSYNEQFF
TRBV28	TRBD1	many	TRBJ1-1	TGTGCCAGCAGGGGGACAGGGGACACTGAAGCTTTCTTT	CASRGTGDTEAFF
TRBV7-6	-	many	TRBJ2-7	TGTGCCAGCAGCTTAGGGACAGTACCCAACGAGCAGTACTTC	CASSLGTVPNEQYF
TRBV7-9	-	few	TRBJ2-5	TGTGCCAGCAGCCCTGAACGGGCGGACGAGACCCAGTACTTC	CASSPERADETQYF